This entry concerns a single T cell receptor beta chain. Its specificity is unknown. The data were obtained in a study of CD8+ T cells in alopecia areata. Study information: Severity of treated patients was scored by affected scalp percentage. Study-level results: Sharing of TCR sequences between patients (possibly for HLA-related reasons) was less clear than in mice.

Indicated treatment: oral pan-JAK inhibitor, 5-10 mg twice daily. Sequencing used cDNA as its template, made by extracting RNA and reverse transcribing it. Clones were sequenced by immunoSEQ multiplex PCR, and TCRdb holds only the in-frame ones, with some missing. The sample includes roughly 180,000 clones, 50% to 60% seen only once; the top ten take less than 4%. The sample in question was CD4+ T cells sorted from blood, obtained at week 4, from a patient treated with tofacitinib. This TCR was recovered from a human donor with alopecia areata.

DNA for the CDR3: TGTGCCTGGAGTGTACGGTATGAAGCCGAGCAGTACTTC. As protein: CAWSVRYEAEQYF. The V gene is TRBV30, the J gene TRBJ2-7, with unresolved D. This CDR3 is built from 13 residues. Germline V gene lookup returns CDR1 GTSNPN and CDR2 SVGIG (reference sequence). Trimming shortened V by 0 bases and J by 6 bases, and 12 bases separated the two germline ends. The complete variable domain, with remaining parts taken from reference TRBV30 and TRBJ2-7, reads SQTIHQWPATLVQPVGSPLSLECTVEGTSNPNLYWYRQAAGRGLQLLFYSVGIGQISSEVPQNLSASRPQDRQFILSSKKLLLSDSGFYLCAWSVRYEAEQYFGPGTRLTVT.